This T cell receptor (beta chain) was observed in a study of identifying expanded T cells in peripheral blood. The CDR3 contains 17 residues. Trimming stripped 7 bases from V and 0 bases from J, with 16 bases between. Per germline, CDR1 SNHLY and CDR2 FYNNEI. The assay was immunoSEQ multiplex PCR, and TCRdb's table has in-frame clones only and misses some. The data show some 75,000 clones, with 85% to 90% seen just once and 2.5% to 3.5% held by the top ten. This clone was counted once. Antigen: not known. Study results and caveats: Roughly two-week clone count variance significantly increased as total template count grew.

J is TRBJ2-6 and V is TRBV2; D is unclear. The sample taken for sequencing was blood. This TCR derives from a person aged 18 to 75 in good health. CDR3 coding DNA: TGTGCCAGCACCCGGAACTACCTAAGCTCTGGGGCCAACGTCCTGACTTTC. Residues: CASTRNYLSSGANVLTF.